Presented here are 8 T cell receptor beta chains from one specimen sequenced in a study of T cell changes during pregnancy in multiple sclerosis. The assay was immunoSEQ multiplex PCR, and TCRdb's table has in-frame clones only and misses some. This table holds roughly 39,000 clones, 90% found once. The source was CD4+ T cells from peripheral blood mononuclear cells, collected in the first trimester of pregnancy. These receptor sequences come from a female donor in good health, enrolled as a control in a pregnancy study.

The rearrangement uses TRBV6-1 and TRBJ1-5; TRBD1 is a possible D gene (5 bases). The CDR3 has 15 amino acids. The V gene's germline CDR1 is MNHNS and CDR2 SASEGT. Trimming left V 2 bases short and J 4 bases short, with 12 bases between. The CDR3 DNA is TGTGCCAGCAGTGAAACCCTGACAGATAATCAGCCCCAGCATTTT. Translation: CASSETLTDNQPQHF.

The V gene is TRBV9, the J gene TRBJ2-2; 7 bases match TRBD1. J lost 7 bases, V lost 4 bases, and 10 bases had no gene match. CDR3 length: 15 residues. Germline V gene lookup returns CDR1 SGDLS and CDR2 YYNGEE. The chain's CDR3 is CASSPRQGRSGELFF. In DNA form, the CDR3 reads TGTGCCAGCAGCCCCCGACAGGGAAGGAGCGGGGAGCTGTTTTTT.

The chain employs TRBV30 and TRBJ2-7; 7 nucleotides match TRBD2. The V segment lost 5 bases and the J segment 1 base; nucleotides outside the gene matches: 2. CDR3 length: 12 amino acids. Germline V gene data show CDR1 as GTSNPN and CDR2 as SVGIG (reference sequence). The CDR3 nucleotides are TGTGCCTGGGAGCGGGGATCCTACGAGCAGTACTTC. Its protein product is CAWERGSYEQYF.

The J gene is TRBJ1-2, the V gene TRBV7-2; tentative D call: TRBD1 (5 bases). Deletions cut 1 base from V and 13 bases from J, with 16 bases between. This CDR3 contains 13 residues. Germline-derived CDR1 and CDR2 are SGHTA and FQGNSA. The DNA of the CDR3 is TGTGCCAGCAGCTTAGGAGCCCAGGGTTTTGGCACCTTC. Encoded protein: CASSLGAQGFGTF.

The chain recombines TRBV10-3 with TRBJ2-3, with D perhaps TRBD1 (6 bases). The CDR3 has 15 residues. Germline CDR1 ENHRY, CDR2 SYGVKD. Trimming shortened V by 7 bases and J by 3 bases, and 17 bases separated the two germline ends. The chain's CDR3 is CAITRVQGSTDTQYF. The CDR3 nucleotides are TGTGCCATCACCCGAGTACAGGGAAGTACAGATACGCAGTATTTT.

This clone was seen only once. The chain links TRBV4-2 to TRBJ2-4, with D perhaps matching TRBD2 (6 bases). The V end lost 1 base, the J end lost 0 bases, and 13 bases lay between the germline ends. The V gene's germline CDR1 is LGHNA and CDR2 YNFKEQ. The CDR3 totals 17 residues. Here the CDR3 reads CASSQVSSVVAKNIQYF. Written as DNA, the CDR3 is TGTGCCAGCAGCCAAGTGTCTAGCGTCGTAGCCAAAAACATTCAGTACTTC.

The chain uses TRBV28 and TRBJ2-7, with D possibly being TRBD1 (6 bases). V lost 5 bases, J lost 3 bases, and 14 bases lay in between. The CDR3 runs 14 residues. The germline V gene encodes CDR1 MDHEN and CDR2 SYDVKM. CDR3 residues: CASSRQVGNYEQYF. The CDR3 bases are TGTGCCAGCAGTCGACAGGTGGGAAACTACGAGCAGTACTTC.

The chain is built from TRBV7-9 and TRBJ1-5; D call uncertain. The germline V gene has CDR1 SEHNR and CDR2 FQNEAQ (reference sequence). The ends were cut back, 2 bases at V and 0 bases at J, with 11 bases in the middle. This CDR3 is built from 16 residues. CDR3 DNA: TGTGCCAGCAGCTTATGGGGAGCGGGTAGCAATCAGCCCCAGCATTTT. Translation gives CASSLWGAGSNQPQHF.